This is a list of T cell receptor beta chains from one sample in a study of T cell responses to AZD1222 COVID-19 vaccine. TCRdb's copy holds only in-frame clones and misses some; the assay was immunoSEQ multiplex PCR. The sample consists of approximately 120,000 clones, 92% of them appearing once. Sequencing was performed on peripheral blood, taken on day 0 of AZD1222 vaccination. The receptors were gathered from an adult in good health. Each CDR3 is given with its conserved first and last residue. Each record gives: D gene, V gene, J gene, CDR3 DNA, CDR3 protein. D genes are given only for firm matches.

D gene: .; V gene: TRBV28; J gene: TRBJ1-1; CDR3 DNA: TGTGCCAGCAGTTTAAGGACAGCGAGAATGAACACTGAAGCTTTCTTT; CDR3 protein: CASSLRTARMNTEAFF
D gene: .; V gene: TRBV7-2; J gene: TRBJ2-1; CDR3 DNA: TGTGCCAGCAGCTTAGCATCACTTTCCCTCAATGAGCAGTTCTTC; CDR3 protein: CASSLASLSLNEQFF
D gene: TRBD2; V gene: TRBV30; J gene: TRBJ2-3; CDR3 DNA: TGTGCCTGGAGTGCCCCGACTAGCGGCACAGATACGCAGTATTTT; CDR3 protein: CAWSAPTSGTDTQYF
D gene: .; V gene: TRBV10-3; J gene: TRBJ2-4; CDR3 DNA: TGTGCCATCAGTGAGCCGAAGCCGCCTAGGGGAAACATTCAGTACTTC; CDR3 protein: CAISEPKPPRGNIQYF
D gene: .; V gene: TRBV27; J gene: TRBJ2-7; CDR3 DNA: TGTGCCAGCAGTTCAGGAAGGGAGGGGGTCTACGAGCAGTACTTC; CDR3 protein: CASSSGREGVYEQYF
D gene: TRBD2; V gene: TRBV19; J gene: TRBJ2-2; CDR3 DNA: TGTGCCAGTTGGACTAGCGGGAGGGCGGTCACCGGGGAGCTGTTTTTT; CDR3 protein: CASWTSGRAVTGELFF
D gene: .; V gene: TRBV28; J gene: TRBJ1-5; CDR3 DNA: TGTGCCAGCAGAAGGGACGGGCGGGTTCAGCCCCAGCATTTT; CDR3 protein: CASRRDGRVQPQHF
D gene: TRBD2; V gene: TRBV28; J gene: TRBJ2-7; CDR3 DNA: TGTGCCAGCAGTGATCGGGACTACCCAAACGAGCAGTACTTC; CDR3 protein: CASSDRDYPNEQYF
D gene: TRBD1; V gene: TRBV5-4; J gene: TRBJ2-5; CDR3 DNA: TGTGCCAGCAGCCTAGGGACAGTCCAAGAGACCCAGTACTTC; CDR3 protein: CASSLGTVQETQYF
D gene: .; V gene: TRBV19; J gene: TRBJ1-1; CDR3 DNA: TGTGCCAGTAGTATACCTAGGTCGAGACCCATGACCGGGGACACTGAAGCTTTCTTT; CDR3 protein: CASSIPRSRPMTGDTEAFF
D gene: .; V gene: TRBV15; J gene: TRBJ1-5; CDR3 DNA: TGTGCCACCAGCACCGAGGTGCGTAGCAATCAGCCCCAGCATTTT; CDR3 protein: CATSTEVRSNQPQHF